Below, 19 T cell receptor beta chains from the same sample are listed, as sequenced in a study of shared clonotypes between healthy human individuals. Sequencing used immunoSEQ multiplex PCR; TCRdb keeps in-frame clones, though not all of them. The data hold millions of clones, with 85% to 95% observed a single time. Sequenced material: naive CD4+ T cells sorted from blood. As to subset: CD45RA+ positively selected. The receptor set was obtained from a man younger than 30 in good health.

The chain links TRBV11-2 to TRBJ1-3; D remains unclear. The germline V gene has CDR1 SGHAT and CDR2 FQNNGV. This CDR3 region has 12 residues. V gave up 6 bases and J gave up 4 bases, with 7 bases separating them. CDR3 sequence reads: CASSNLGNTIYF. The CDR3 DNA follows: TGTGCCAGCAGTAACCTGGGAAACACCATATATTTT.

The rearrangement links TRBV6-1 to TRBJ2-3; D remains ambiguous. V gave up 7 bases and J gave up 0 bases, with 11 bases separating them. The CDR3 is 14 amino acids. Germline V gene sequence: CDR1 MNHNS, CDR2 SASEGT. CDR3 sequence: CASKLATSTDTQYF. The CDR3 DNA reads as TGTGCCAGCAAGTTGGCCACCAGCACAGATACGCAGTATTTT.

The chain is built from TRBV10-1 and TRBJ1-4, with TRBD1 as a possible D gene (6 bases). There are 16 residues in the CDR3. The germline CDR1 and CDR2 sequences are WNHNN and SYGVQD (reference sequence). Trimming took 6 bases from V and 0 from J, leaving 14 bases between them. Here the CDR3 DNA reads TGCGCCAGCAGGGGGACAAGTAGACCAACTAATGAAAAACTGTTTTTT. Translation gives CASRGTSRPTNEKLFF.

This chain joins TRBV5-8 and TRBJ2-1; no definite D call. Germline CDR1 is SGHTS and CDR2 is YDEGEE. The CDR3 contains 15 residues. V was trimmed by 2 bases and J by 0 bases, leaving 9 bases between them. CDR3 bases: TGTGCCAGCAGCTTACAGTCCGGCTCCTACAATGAGCAGTTCTTC. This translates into CASSLQSGSYNEQFF. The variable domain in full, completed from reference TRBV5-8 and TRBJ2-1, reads EAGVTQSPTHLIKTRGQQATLRCSPISGHTSVYWYQQALGLGLQFLLWYDEGEERNRGNFPPRFSGRQFPNYSSELNVNALELEDSALYLCASSLQSGSYNEQFFGPGTRLTVL.

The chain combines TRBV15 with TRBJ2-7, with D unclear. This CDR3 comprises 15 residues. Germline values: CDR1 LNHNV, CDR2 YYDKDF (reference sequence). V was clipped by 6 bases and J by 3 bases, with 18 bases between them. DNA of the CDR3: TGTGCCACCAGTCCAGCGCAGGAAACTTTCTACGAGCAGTACTTC. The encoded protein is CATSPAQETFYEQYF.

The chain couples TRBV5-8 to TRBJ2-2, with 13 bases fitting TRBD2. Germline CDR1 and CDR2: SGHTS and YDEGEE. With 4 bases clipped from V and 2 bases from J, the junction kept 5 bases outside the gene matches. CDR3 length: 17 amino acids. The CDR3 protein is CASSPGLAGFNTGELFF. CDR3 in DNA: TGTGCCAGCAGCCCGGGACTAGCGGGATTTAACACCGGGGAGCTGTTTTTT. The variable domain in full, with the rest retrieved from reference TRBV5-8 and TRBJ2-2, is EAGVTQSPTHLIKTRGQQATLRCSPISGHTSVYWYQQALGLGLQFLLWYDEGEERNRGNFPPRFSGRQFPNYSSELNVNALELEDSALYLCASSPGLAGFNTGELFFGEGSRLTVL.

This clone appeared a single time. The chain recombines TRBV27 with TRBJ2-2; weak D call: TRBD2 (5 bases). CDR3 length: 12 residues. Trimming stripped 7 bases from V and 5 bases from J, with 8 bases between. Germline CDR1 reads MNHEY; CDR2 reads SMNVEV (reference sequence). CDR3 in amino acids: CASTRGTGELFF. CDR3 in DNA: TGTGCCAGCACCCGCGGGACCGGGGAGCTGTTTTTT.

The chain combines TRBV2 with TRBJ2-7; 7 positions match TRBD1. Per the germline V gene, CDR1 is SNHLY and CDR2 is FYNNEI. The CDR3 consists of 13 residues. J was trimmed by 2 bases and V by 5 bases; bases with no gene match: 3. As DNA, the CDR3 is TGTGCCAGCAGTAGACAGGGAGCCTACGAGCAGTACTTC. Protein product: CASSRQGAYEQYF.

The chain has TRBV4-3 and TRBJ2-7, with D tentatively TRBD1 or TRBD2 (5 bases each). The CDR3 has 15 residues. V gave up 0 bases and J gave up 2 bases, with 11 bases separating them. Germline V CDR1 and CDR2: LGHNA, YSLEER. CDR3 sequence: CASSQERARAYEQYF. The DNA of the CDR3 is TGCGCCAGCAGCCAAGAGAGGGCCAGGGCCTACGAGCAGTACTTC.

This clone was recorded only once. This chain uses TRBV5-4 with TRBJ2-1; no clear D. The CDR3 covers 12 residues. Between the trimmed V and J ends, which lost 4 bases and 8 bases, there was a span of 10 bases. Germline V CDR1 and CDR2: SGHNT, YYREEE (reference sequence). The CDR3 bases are TGTGCCAGCAGCCTCGACGTGTATGAGCAGTTCTTC. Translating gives CASSLDVYEQFF.

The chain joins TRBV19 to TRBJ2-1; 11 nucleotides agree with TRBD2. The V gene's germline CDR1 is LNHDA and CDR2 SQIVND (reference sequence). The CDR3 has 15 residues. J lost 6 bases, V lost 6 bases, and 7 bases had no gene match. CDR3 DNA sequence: TGTGCCAGTAGCACACTAGCGGGAGAGGGCAATGAGCAGTTCTTC. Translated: CASSTLAGEGNEQFF.

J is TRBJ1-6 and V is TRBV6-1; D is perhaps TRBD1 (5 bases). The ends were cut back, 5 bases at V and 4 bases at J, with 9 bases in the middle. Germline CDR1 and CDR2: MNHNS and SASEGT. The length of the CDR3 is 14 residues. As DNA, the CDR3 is TGTGCCAGCAGTTTGACAGAATATAATTCACCCCTCCACTTT. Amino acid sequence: CASSLTEYNSPLHF.

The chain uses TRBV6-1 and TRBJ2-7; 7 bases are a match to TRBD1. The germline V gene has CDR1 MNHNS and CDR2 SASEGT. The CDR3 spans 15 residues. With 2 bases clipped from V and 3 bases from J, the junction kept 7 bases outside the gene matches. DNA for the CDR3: TGTGCCAGCAGTGAAAGGACAGGAGGACGCTACGAGCAGTACTTC. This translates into CASSERTGGRYEQYF.

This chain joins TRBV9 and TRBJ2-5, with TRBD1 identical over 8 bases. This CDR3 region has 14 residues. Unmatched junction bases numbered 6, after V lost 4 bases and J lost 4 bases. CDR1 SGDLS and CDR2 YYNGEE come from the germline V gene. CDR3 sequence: CASSPTGGRETQYF. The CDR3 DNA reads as TGTGCCAGCAGCCCTACAGGGGGGCGAGAGACCCAGTACTTC. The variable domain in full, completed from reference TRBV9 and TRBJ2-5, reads DSGVTQTPKHLITATGQRVTLRCSPRSGDLSVYWYQQSLDQGLQFLIQYYNGEERAKGNILERFSAQQFPDLHSELNLSSLELGDSALYFCASSPTGGRETQYFGPGTRLLVL.

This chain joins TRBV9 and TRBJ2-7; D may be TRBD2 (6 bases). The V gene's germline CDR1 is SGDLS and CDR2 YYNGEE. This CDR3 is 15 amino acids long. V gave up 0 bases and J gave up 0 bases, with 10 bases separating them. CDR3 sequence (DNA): TGTGCCAGCAGCGTAGGCGGGGTAGGCTCCTACGAGCAGTACTTC. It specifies CASSVGGVGSYEQYF.

In nucleotides, the CDR3 is TGTGCCAGCAGCGAGCCGGACTACGAGCAGTACTTC. Protein product: CASSEPDYEQYF. This chain uses TRBV2 with TRBJ2-7; D gene unclear. CDR1 and CDR2 from the germline V gene are SNHLY and FYNNEI. This CDR3 has 12 amino acids. Trimming shortened V by 6 bases and J by 3 bases, and 9 bases separated the two germline ends.

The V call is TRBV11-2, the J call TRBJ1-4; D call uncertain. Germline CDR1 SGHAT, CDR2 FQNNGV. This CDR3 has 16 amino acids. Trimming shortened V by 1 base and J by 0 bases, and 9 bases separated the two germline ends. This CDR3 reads CASSLAATATNEKLFF. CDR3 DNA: TGTGCCAGCAGCTTAGCCGCTACAGCAACTAATGAAAAACTGTTTTTT.

The CDR3 is CASGGQTVEQYF. DNA of the CDR3: TGTGCCAGCGGCGGACAGACGGTCGAGCAGTACTTC. V gene TRBV2 combines with J gene TRBJ2-7; weak D call: TRBD1 (6 bases). Germline V gene sequence: CDR1 SNHLY, CDR2 FYNNEI. V was trimmed by 8 bases and J by 6 bases, leaving 14 bases between them. This CDR3 region has 12 residues.

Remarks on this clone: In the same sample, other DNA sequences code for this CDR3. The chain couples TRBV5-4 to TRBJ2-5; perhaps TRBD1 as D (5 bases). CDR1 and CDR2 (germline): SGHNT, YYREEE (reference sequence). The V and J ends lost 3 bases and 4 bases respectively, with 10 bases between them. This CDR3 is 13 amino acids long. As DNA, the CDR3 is TGTGCCAGCAGCTGGCGGCAGGGAGAGACCCAGTACTTC. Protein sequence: CASSWRQGETQYF.